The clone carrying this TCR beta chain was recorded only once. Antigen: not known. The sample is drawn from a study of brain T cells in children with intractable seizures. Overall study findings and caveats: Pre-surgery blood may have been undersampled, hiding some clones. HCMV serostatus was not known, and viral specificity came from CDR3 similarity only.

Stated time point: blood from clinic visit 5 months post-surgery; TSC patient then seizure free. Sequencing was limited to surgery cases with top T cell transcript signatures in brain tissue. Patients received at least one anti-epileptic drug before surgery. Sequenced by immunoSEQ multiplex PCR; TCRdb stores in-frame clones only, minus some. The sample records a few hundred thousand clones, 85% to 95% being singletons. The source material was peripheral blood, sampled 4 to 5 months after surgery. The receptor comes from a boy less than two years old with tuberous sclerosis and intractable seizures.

DNA of the CDR3: TGTGCCACCGGCATGCGCACCAGAGATACGCAGTATTTT. This codes for CATGMRTRDTQYF. The genes are TRBV15 and TRBJ2-3; D is uncertain. This CDR3 is 13 amino acids long. The V and J ends lost 8 bases and 5 bases respectively, with 14 bases between them. The germline CDR1 and CDR2 sequences are LNHNV and YYDKDF (reference sequence).